This T cell receptor (beta chain) comes out of a study of blood T cells in healthy people across ages. The CDR3 is made up of 16 amino acids. The V segment lost 2 bases and the J segment 4 bases; nucleotides outside the gene matches: 6. Germline values: CDR1 MDHEN, CDR2 SYDVKM. A second PCR, run for about 7 to 11 cycles, used a sample-barcoded 5' primer plus a J-beta primer mix. A single record per CDR3 protein comes from TCRdb applying MiXCR to the 5' RACE reads. The sample comprises approximately 960,000 distinct CDR3 sequences, around 29% of which are singletons, and roughly 10% rests with the top ten. The sample was also reused in another study, on T cells of mothers and their children. That work contributes: All RNA that had been extracted was used for cDNA synthesis at about 1.5 ug per 15 ul.

The chain couples TRBV28 to TRBJ2-3; TRBD2 aligns across 10 bases. Specimen: blood. This clonotype was sampled from a woman aged 40 to 49 in good health. CDR3 nucleotide sequence: TGTGCCAGCAGTTTACAAGCGGGGGGGCTGTCAGATACGCAGTATTTT. It encodes CASSLQAGGLSDTQYF.